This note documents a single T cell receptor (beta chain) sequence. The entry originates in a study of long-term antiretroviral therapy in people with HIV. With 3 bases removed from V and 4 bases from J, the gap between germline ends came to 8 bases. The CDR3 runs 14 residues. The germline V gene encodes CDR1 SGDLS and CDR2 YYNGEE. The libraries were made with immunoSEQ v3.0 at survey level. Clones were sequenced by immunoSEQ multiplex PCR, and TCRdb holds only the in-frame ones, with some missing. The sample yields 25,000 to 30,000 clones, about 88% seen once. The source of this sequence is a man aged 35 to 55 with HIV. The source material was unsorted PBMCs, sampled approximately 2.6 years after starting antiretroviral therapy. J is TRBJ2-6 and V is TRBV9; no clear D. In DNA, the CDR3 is TGTGCCAGCAGCGGAACCAGAGGGGCCAACGTCCTGACTTTC. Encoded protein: CASSGTRGANVLTF.